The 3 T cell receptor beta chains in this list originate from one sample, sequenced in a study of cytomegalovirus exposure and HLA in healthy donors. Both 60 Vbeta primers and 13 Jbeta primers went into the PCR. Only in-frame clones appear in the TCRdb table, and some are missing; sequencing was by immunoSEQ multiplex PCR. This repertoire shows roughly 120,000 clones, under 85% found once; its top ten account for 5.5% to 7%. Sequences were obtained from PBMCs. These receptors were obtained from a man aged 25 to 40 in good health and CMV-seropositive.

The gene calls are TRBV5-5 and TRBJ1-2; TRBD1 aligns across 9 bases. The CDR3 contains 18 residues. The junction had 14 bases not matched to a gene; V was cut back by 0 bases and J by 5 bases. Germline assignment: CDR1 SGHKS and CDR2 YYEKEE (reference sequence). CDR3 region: CASSLVSPGQGIGYGYTF. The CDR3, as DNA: TGTGCCAGCAGCTTGGTGTCCCCGGGACAGGGAATTGGGTATGGCTACACCTTC.

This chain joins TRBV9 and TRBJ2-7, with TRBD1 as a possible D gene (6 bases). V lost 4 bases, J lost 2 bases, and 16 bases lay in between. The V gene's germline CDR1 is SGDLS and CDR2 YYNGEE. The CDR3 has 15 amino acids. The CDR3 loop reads CASSFRDTNPYEQYF. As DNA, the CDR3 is TGTGCCAGCAGCTTCCGGGACACCAACCCCTACGAGCAGTACTTC.

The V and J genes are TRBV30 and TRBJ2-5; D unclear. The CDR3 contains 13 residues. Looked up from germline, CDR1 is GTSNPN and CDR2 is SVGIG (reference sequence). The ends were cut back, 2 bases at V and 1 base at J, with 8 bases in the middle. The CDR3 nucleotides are TGTGCCTGGAGTCTAGAGGTCCAAGAGACCCAGTACTTC. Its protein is CAWSLEVQETQYF.